A single TCR beta chain is shown here with its context. Antigen unknown. This sample was taken from a study of shared clonotypes between healthy human individuals. V lost 0 bases and J 4 bases, leaving 8 bases between the germline ends. The CDR3 runs to 14 residues. Germline V gives CDR1 LNHNV, CDR2 YYDKDF (reference sequence). Several immunoSEQ 96-well plates shared each subset's DNA, each plate a replicate. Clones were sequenced by immunoSEQ multiplex PCR, and TCRdb holds only the in-frame ones, with some missing. The sample lists about 1.1 million clones; about 80% were seen once. CD4+ cells yielded CD45RA+ naive and CD45RA-negative memory subsets. Study-wide results and caveats: Compared with clonotypes that all four donors shared, non-shared clonotypes had lower generation probabilities. Among four donors, approximately 5% of naive CD4 clonotypes were found in common.

The clonotype was recovered from a man aged 18 to 30 in good health. Some clones in this sample may be carry-over from other donors' samples. V is TRBV15 and J is TRBJ2-3; D uncertain. Material for sequencing was memory CD4+ T cells from PBMCs. Subset reported: CD45RA-negative fraction. DNA for the CDR3: TGTGCCACCAGCAGAGAAGTTTCGGCAGATACGCAGTATTTT. It is translated as CATSREVSADTQYF.